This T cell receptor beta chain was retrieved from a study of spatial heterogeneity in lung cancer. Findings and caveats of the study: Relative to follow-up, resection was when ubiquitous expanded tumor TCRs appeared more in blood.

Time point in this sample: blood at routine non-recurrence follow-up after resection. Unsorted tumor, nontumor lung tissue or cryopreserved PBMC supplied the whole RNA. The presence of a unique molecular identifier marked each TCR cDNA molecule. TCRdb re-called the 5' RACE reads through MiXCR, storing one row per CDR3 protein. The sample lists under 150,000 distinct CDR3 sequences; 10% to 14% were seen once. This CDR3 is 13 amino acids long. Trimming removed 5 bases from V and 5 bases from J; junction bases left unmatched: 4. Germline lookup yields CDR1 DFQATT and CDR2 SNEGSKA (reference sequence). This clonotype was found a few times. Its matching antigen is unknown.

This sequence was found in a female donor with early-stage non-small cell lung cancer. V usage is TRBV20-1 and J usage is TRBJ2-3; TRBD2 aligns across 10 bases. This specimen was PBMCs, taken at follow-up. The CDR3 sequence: CSALAGVKDTQYF. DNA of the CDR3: TGCAGTGCTCTAGCGGGAGTCAAAGATACGCAGTATTTT.